These 18 T cell receptor beta chains originate from one sample sequenced in a study of CD8+CD57+ T cells in acquired aplastic anemia. TCR beta VDJ and CDR3 profiling used genomic DNA as template. Using its own MiXCR run on the reads, TCRdb lists one record per CDR3 protein. This sample carries around 500,000 distinct CDR3 sequences, around 32% of them seen once, and the ten largest clones take nearly 0.85%. Sequencing was done on patients that had shown CD8+CD57+ cell expansion by flow cytometry. The sequenced material came from sorted CD4+, CD8+, or CD8+CD57+ T cells (not recorded which) from PBMCs. These receptors originate from a human donor with aplastic anemia.

This rearrangement joins TRBV9 to TRBJ2-1; the D is unclear. The CDR3 consists of 15 residues. V was cut by 3 bases and J by 0 bases, with 10 bases left in between. Germline V CDR1 and CDR2: SGDLS, YYNGEE. The CDR3 DNA sequence: TGTGCCAGCAGCGGAGGAAGAAGCTCCTACAATGAGCAGTTCTTC. Translated, it gives CASSGGRSSYNEQFF.

The chain links TRBV25-1 to TRBJ1-4, with 9 bases aligning to TRBD1. Looked up from germline, CDR1 is MGHDK and CDR2 is SYGVNS. With V trimmed by 2 bases and J by 7 bases, 8 bases remained unmatched. CDR3 length equals 16 residues. The CDR3 is CASSEGVTGGTEKLFF. The CDR3 bases are TGTGCCAGCAGTGAAGGGGTGACAGGGGGTACTGAAAAACTGTTTTTT.

Turning to this clonotype: One end of the junction is discordant with germline, which a read error may explain. The chain combines TRBV18 with TRBJ1-1; D ambiguous. The germline V gene encodes CDR1 KGHSH and CDR2 LQKENI. This CDR3 region has 13 residues. The CDR3 coding sequence is TGTGCCAGCTCACGAGAGGTGAACATTGAAGCTTTCTTT. It codes for CASSREVNIEAFF.

CDR3 sequence: CASSSQLAARPDEQYF. The CDR3 region has the DNA TGTGCCAGCAGCTCTCAACTAGCGGCCCGGCCAGACGAGCAGTACTTC. The chain combines TRBV11-2 with TRBJ2-7; 8 bases align to TRBD2. The V and J ends lost 4 bases and 5 bases, in that order; junction bases with no gene match: 13. This CDR3 spans 16 amino acids. Germline lookup yields CDR1 SGHAT and CDR2 FQNNGV. Supplemented by reference TRBV11-2 and TRBJ2-7, the full variable domain reads EAGVAQSPRYKIIEKRQSVAFWCNPISGHATLYWYQQILGQGPKLLIQFQNNGVVDDSQLPKDRFSAERLKGVDSTLKIQPAKLEDSAVYLCASSSQLAARPDEQYFGPGTRLTVT.

This clonotype appeared a few times. The chain couples TRBV20-1 to TRBJ2-7; no clear D. CDR1 and CDR2 from the germline V gene are DFQATT and SNEGSKA (reference sequence). This CDR3 has 15 residues. Between the trimmed V and J ends, which lost 6 bases and 3 bases, there was a span of 21 bases. The CDR3 region has the DNA TGCAGTGCCAGACCCAGGAGAGCCTTTTTCTACGAGCAGTACTTC. Its protein is CSARPRRAFFYEQYF.

The gene calls are TRBV2 and TRBJ2-2; no clear D gene. The CDR3 consists of 14 residues. Germline assignment: CDR1 SNHLY and CDR2 FYNNEI. Trimming cost V 7 bases and J 2 bases, with 11 bases left between them. The CDR3 region has the DNA TGTGCCAGCACCGAAAATATTAACACCGGGGAGCTGTTTTTT. It specifies CASTENINTGELFF.

This clonotype was seen repeatedly, ten times or more. The chain employs TRBV19 and TRBJ1-6; D gene ambiguous. The germline V and J ends were trimmed by 4 bases and 6 bases, with 4 bases remaining between them. CDR1 and CDR2 from the germline V gene are LNHDA and SQIVND (reference sequence). CDR3 length: 12 residues. CDR3: CASSRTNSPLHF. The CDR3 DNA sequence: TGTGCCAGTAGTAGGACTAATTCACCCCTCCACTTT.

This clonotype was picked up a small number of times. J is TRBJ2-7 and V is TRBV7-2, with 7 positions matching TRBD1. The length of the CDR3 is 15 residues. Germline V gives CDR1 SGHTA, CDR2 FQGNSA. J lost 2 bases, V lost 5 bases, and 9 bases had no gene match. This chain's CDR3 is CASSLRDRETYEQYF. CDR3 DNA sequence: TGTGCCAGCAGCCTCCGGGACAGAGAAACCTACGAGCAGTACTTC.

The rearrangement links TRBV7-2 to TRBJ2-5; D unclear. Trimming removed 3 bases from V and 4 bases from J, with 9 bases in between. The CDR3 loop spans 13 amino acids. The germline gives CDR1 SGHTA, CDR2 FQGNSA. The CDR3 spells CASSFSGPETQYF. For the CDR3, the DNA is TGTGCCAGCAGCTTTTCGGGTCCAGAGACCCAGTACTTC.

In its sample, this clonotype was seen many times. The V and J genes are TRBV9 and TRBJ2-5; maybe TRBD2 (5 bases). This CDR3 contains 13 residues. CDR1 SGDLS and CDR2 YYNGEE come from the germline V gene. Trimming shortened V by 6 bases and J by 3 bases, and 12 bases separated the two germline ends. CDR3 region: CASNMGEKETQYF. In nucleotides, the CDR3 is TGTGCCAGCAATATGGGAGAAAAAGAGACCCAGTACTTC.

This chain links TRBV25-1 with TRBJ2-1; D perhaps matches TRBD1 (5 bases). The CDR3 is 16 residues long. CDR1 MGHDK and CDR2 SYGVNS come from the germline V gene. Trimming stripped 6 bases from V and 2 bases from J, with 17 bases between. Here the CDR3 reads CASSLGVSSAYNEQFF. CDR3 sequence (DNA): TGTGCCAGCAGCTTAGGGGTTAGCTCTGCCTACAATGAGCAGTTCTTC.

The chain links TRBV30 to TRBJ1-2, with 12 bases fitting TRBD1. J gave up 4 bases and V 5 bases, and 5 bases lay outside the gene matches. Per the germline V gene, CDR1 is GTSNPN and CDR2 is SVGIG (reference sequence). The CDR3 runs 14 residues. CDR3 loop: CAWGAGQGAYGYTF. In DNA form, the CDR3 reads TGTGCCTGGGGGGCGGGACAGGGGGCCTATGGCTACACCTTC.

CDR3 sequence: CATSRGGNFPGTDTQHF. Here the CDR3 DNA reads TGTGCCACCAGCAGAGGTGGTAATTTCCCTGGCACAGATACGCAGCATTTT. The chain employs TRBV15 and TRBJ2-3; D not resolved. The J call is doubtful: the DNA matches TRBJ1-5 better. The germline CDR1 and CDR2 sequences are LNHNV and YYDKDF (reference sequence). The CDR3 is made up of 17 amino acids.

This clonotype was detected many times. J is TRBJ1-5 and V is TRBV20-1, with unresolved D. The CDR3 is 14 amino acids. The V gene lost 3 bases and the J gene lost 2 bases, with 11 bases spanning the gap. Germline CDR1 DFQATT, CDR2 SNEGSKA (reference sequence). The DNA for the CDR3 is TGCAGTGCTAGGCGGGTGGACGGCAATCAGCCCCAGCATTTT. Its translation is CSARRVDGNQPQHF.

This clonotype showed up just a few times. As DNA, the CDR3 is TGTGCCAGCAGCAAGGACAGCCTGGGCACAGATACGCAGTATTTT. This sequence encodes CASSKDSLGTDTQYF. The chain is built from TRBV9 and TRBJ2-3, with TRBD1 as a possible D gene (6 bases). CDR3 length: 15 amino acids. Germline CDR1 and CDR2: SGDLS and YYNGEE. V lost 4 bases, J lost 1 base, and 13 bases lay in between.

About this clonotype: Just one base apart from a much larger clone, this may be a read error. Because the CDR3 is missing its conserved closing phenylalanine or tryptophan, this is likely a read error. V gene TRBV20-1 combines with J gene TRBJ2-7; D remains unclear. Trimming pared 6 bases from V and 5 bases from J, leaving 14 bases between. CDR3 size: 12 residues. Germline lookup yields CDR1 DFQATT and CDR2 SNEGSKA (reference sequence). CDR3 sequence: CSARTTLDEQYL. The CDR3 DNA follows: TGCAGTGCCAGGACGACCCTTGACGAGCAGTACCTC.

This clonotype was detected ten times or more. This sequence joins TRBV2 and TRBJ2-7, with D tentatively TRBD1 (5 bases). The CDR3 length is 14 residues. In germline, CDR1 is SNHLY, CDR2 FYNNEI. Between the trimmed V and J ends, which lost 3 bases and 3 bases, there was a span of 12 bases. The CDR3 loop reads CASSEAQAYYEQYF. CDR3 nucleotides: TGTGCCAGCAGTGAGGCACAGGCTTACTACGAGCAGTACTTC.

In its sample, this clonotype was seen many times. The chain combines TRBV7-8 with TRBJ1-3, with TRBD1 as a possible D gene (5 bases). The germline gives CDR1 SGHVS, CDR2 FQNEAQ. With 3 bases removed from V and 8 bases from J, the gap between germline ends came to 8 bases. This CDR3 spans 12 amino acids. Here the CDR3 reads CASSFGGDTIYF. The CDR3 DNA is TGTGCCAGCAGCTTTGGGGGTGACACCATATATTTT. Filled out from reference TRBV7-8 and TRBJ1-3, the complete variable domain reads GAGVSQSPRYKVAKRGQDVALRCDPISGHVSLFWYQQALGQGPEFLTYFQNEAQLDKSGLPSDRFFAERPEGSVSTLKIQRTQQEDSAVYLCASSFGGDTIYFGEGSWLTVV.